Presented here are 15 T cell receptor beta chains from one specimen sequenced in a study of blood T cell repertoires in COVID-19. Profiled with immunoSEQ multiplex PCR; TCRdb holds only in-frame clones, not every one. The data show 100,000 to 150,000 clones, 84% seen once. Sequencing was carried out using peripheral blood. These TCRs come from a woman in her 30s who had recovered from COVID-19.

CDR3 bases: TGTGCCAGCAGCTTGGACAGGGGGCAGACAGATACGCAGTATTTT. Translated, it gives CASSLDRGQTDTQYF. V gene TRBV5-4 combines with J gene TRBJ2-3; 9 positions match TRBD1. Looked up from germline, CDR1 is SGHNT and CDR2 is YYREEE (reference sequence). The junction had 2 bases not matched to a gene; V was cut back by 0 bases and J by 3 bases. The CDR3 totals 15 residues.

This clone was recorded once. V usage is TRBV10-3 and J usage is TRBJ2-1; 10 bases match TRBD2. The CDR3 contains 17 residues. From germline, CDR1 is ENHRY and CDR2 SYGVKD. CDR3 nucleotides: TGTGCAATCGGACCTAGCGGGAGTGGAGGAGGGATCAATGAGCAGTTCTTC. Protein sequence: CAIGPSGSGGGINEQFF.

Written as DNA, the CDR3 is TGTGCCAGCGGCCCGGGAGCGAGCTCCTACGAGCAGTACTTC. This translates into CASGPGASSYEQYF. The chain employs TRBV9 and TRBJ2-7, with a tentative D call TRBD2 (6 bases). The V end lost 7 bases, the J end lost 0 bases, and 14 bases lay between the germline ends. This CDR3 has 14 amino acids. Germline loops: CDR1 SGDLS, CDR2 YYNGEE.

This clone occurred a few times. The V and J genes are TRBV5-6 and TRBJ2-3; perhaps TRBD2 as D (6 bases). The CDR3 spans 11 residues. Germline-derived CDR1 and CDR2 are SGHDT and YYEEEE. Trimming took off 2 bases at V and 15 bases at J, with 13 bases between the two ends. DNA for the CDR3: TGTGCCAGCAGCTTCCGGGACTTAGAATATTTT. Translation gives CASSFRDLEYF.

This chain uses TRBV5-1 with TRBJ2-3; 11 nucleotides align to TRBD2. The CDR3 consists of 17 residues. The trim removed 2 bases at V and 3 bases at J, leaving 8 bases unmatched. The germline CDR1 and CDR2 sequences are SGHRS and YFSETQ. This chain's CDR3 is CASSFTTSGSTTDTQYF. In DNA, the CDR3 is TGCGCCAGCAGCTTTACAACTAGCGGGAGTACTACAGATACGCAGTATTTT.

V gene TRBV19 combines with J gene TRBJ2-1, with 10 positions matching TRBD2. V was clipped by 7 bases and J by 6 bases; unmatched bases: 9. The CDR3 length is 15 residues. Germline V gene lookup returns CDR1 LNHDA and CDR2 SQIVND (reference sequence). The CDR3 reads CASTVTSGPVNEQFF. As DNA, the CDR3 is TGTGCCAGTACCGTGACTAGCGGGCCAGTCAATGAGCAGTTCTTC.

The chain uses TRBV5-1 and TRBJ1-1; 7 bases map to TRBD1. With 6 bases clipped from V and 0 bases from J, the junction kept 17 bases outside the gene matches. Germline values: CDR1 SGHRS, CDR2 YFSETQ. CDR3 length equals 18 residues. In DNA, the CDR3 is TGCGCCAGCACCACCGGTGGAGGGGGCGACGCAATGAACACTGAAGCTTTCTTT. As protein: CASTTGGGGDAMNTEAFF.

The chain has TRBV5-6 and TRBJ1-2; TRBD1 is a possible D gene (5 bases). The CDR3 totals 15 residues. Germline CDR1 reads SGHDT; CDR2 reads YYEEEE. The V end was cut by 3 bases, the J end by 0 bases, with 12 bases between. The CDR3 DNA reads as TGTGCCAGCAGCTGGGGGGGTCGAACTAACTATGGCTACACCTTC. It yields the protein CASSWGGRTNYGYTF.

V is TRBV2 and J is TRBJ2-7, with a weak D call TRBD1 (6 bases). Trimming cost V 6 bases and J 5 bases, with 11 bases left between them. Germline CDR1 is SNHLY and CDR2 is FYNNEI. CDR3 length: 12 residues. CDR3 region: CASRLDRNEQYF. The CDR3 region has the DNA TGTGCCAGCAGATTAGACAGGAACGAGCAGTACTTC.

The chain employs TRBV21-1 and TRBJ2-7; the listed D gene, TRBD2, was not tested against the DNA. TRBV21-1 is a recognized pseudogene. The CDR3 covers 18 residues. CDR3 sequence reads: CASSKRSGRIITSYEQYF. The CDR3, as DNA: TGTGCCAGCAGCAAACGGAGCGGGAGGATCATCACGTCCTACGAGCAGTACTTC.

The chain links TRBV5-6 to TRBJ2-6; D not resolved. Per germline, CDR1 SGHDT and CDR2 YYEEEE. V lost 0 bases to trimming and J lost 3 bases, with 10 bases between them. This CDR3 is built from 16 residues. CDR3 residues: CASSLGRVFGANVLTF. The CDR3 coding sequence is TGTGCCAGCAGCTTGGGCCGGGTCTTTGGGGCCAACGTCCTGACTTTC.

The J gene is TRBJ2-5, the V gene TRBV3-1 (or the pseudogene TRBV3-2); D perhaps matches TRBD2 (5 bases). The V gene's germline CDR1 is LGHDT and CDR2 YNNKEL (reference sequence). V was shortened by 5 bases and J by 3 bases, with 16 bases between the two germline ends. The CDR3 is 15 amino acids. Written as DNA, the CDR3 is TGTGCCAGCAGCAACGGGGAGCTCGATAAAGAGACCCAGTACTTC. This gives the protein CASSNGELDKETQYF.

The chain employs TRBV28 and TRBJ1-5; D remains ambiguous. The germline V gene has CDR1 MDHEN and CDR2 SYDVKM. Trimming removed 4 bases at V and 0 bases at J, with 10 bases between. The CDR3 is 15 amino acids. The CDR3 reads CASSSADHSNQPQHF. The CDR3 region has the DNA TGTGCCAGCAGTTCAGCGGACCATAGCAATCAGCCCCAGCATTTT. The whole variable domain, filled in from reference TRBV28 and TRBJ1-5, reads DVKVTQSSRYLVKRTGEKVFLECVQDMDHENMFWYRQDPGLGLRLIYFSYDVKMKEKGDIPEGYSVSREKKERFSLILESASTNQTSMYLCASSSADHSNQPQHFGDGTRLSIL.

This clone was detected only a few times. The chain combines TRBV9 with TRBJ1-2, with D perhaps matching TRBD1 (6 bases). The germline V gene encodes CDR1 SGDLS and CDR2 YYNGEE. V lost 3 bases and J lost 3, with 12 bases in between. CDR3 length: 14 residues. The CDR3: CASSAEQGYYGYTF. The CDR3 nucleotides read TGTGCCAGCAGCGCAGAACAGGGATACTATGGCTACACCTTC.

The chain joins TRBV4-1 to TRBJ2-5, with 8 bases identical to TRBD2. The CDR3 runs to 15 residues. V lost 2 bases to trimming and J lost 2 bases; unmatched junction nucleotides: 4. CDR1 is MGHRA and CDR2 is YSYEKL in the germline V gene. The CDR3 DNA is TGCGCCAGCAGCCAAATACGGGGGGGTCAAGAGACCCAGTACTTC. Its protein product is CASSQIRGGQETQYF.